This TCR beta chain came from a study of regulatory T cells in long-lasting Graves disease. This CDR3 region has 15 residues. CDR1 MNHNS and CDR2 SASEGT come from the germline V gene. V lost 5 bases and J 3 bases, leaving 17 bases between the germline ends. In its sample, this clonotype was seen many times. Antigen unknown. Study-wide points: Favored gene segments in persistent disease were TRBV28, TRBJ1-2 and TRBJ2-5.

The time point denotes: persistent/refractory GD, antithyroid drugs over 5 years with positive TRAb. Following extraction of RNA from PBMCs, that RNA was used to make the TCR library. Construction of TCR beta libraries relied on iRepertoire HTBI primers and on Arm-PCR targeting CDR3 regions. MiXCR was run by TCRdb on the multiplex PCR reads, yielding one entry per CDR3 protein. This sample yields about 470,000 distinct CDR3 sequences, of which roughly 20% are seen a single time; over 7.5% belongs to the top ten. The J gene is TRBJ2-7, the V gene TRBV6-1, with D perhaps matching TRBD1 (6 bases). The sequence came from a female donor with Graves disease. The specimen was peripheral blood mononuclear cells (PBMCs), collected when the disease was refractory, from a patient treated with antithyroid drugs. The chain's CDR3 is CASSLIPGQHYEQYF. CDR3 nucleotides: TGTGCCAGCAGTCTAATTCCGGGACAACACTACGAGCAGTACTTC.